The clone carrying this T cell receptor beta chain was counted a few times. TCRdb passed the 5' RACE reads through MiXCR, listing each CDR3 protein once. The profile shows around 23,000 distinct CDR3 sequences, 3.5% to 5.5% of them singletons. This sample is part of a study of spatial heterogeneity in lung cancer. Time point here: sample taken at primary tumor resection. The study sequenced unsorted whole RNA from tumor, nontumor lung or frozen PBMC. The input for sequencing was PBMCs, taken at surgery. This receptor was obtained from a male donor with early-stage non-small cell lung cancer.

The CDR3, as DNA: TGTGCCACCAGTACAGAGAAAGAGACCCAGTACTTC. Protein product: CATSTEKETQYF. V gene TRBV24-1 combines with J gene TRBJ2-5; D gene ambiguous. Germline V gene lookup returns CDR1 KGHDR and CDR2 SFDVKD. The CDR3 runs 12 residues. Trimming took 6 bases from V and 3 from J, leaving 7 bases between them.